Below are 8 T cell receptor beta chains sequenced from a single sample in a study of T cells in Graves' hyperthyroidism and ophthalmopathy. Amplification targeted TCR beta CDR3 regions from RNA transcripts. Carried out on the TCR CDR3, a first-round RT-PCR used the HTBI primer set. One entry per CDR3 protein results from TCRdb running MiXCR on the multiplex PCR reads. The top ten clones hold around 17% of a sample with fewer than 600,000 distinct CDR3 sequences, approximately 15% of them seen once. Sequenced sample: blood. These TCRs come from a woman younger than 30 with Graves' hyperthyroidism.

This clonotype showed up many times. The chain uses TRBV6-2 or TRBV6-3 and TRBJ1-1, with D possibly matching TRBD1 (5 bases). Germline lookup yields CDR1 MNHEY and CDR2 SVGEGT. The CDR3 runs 16 residues. V lost 6 bases and J 1 base, leaving 18 bases between the germline ends. CDR3 sequence (DNA): TGTGCCAGCAGCAATAGGGACTTATGGGGGAACACTGAAGCTTTCTTT. It encodes CASSNRDLWGNTEAFF.

The chain uses TRBV2 and TRBJ2-7; D not resolved. Trimming shortened V by 8 bases and J by 3 bases, and 11 bases separated the two germline ends. Germline CDR1 is SNHLY and CDR2 is FYNNEI. The CDR3 totals 12 residues. The DNA for the CDR3 is TGTGCCAGCGTCTCGGAAGGCTACGAGCAGTACTTC. It specifies CASVSEGYEQYF.

This clonotype occurred a few times. This chain uses TRBV20-1 with TRBJ2-3; 8 bases are a match to TRBD1. The V and J ends lost 5 bases and 3 bases, in that order; junction bases with no gene match: 4. The CDR3 spans 13 residues. Germline-derived CDR1 and CDR2 are DFQATT and SNEGSKA (reference sequence). CDR3 in amino acids: CSARRTGTDTQYF. CDR3 DNA: TGCAGTGCTCGACGGACAGGGACAGATACGCAGTATTTT.

This clonotype came up many times. This sequence may be a read error, since a much larger clone differs from it by one base. This sequence joins TRBV12-3 or TRBV12-4 and TRBJ1-4; the D is unclear. CDR3 length: 11 amino acids. Trimming took off 5 bases at V and 7 bases at J, with 5 bases between the two ends. CDR3 protein: CASSNGEKLFF. In DNA form, the CDR3 reads TGTGCCAGCAGTAACGGTGAAAAACTGTTTTTT.

This clonotype was counted a few times. V usage is TRBV5-1 and J usage is TRBJ2-3, with D maybe TRBD2 (5 bases). The germline gives CDR1 SGHRS, CDR2 YFSETQ. The ends were cut back, 0 bases at V and 1 base at J, with 9 bases in the middle. This CDR3 is 15 amino acids long. CDR3 residues: CASSLELARTDTQYF. The CDR3 DNA is TGCGCCAGCAGCTTGGAGCTAGCTCGCACAGATACGCAGTATTTT. Full variable domain (rest looked up from reference TRBV5-1 and TRBJ2-3): KAGVTQTPRYLIKTRGQQVTLSCSPISGHRSVSWYQQTPGQGLQFLFEYFSETQRNKGNFPGRFSGRQFSNSRSEMNVSTLELGDSALYLCASSLELARTDTQYFGPGTRLTVL.

This clonotype was found many times. CDR3 protein: CASSPARVGTEAFF. As DNA, the CDR3 is TGTGCCAGCAGCCCCGCCAGGGTCGGCACTGAAGCTTTCTTT. The V call is TRBV11-1, the J call TRBJ1-1, with D perhaps matching TRBD1 (5 bases). The CDR3 extends over 14 amino acids. CDR1 and CDR2 (germline): SGHAT, FQDESV (reference sequence). V was pared by 5 bases and J by 4 bases, with 14 bases between. Combining the CDR3 with reference TRBV11-1 and TRBJ1-1 gives the whole variable domain EAEVAQSPRYKITEKSQAVAFWCDPISGHATLYWYRQILGQGPELLVQFQDESVVDDSQLPKDRFSAERLKGVDSTLKIQPAELGDSAMYLCASSPARVGTEAFFGQGTRLTVV.

This clonotype was seen repeatedly, ten times or more. The rearrangement uses TRBV12-3 or TRBV12-4 and TRBJ1-3; D remains unclear. Between the trimmed V and J ends, which lost 4 bases and 4 bases, there was a span of 11 bases. The CDR3 contains 14 residues. The CDR3 DNA sequence: TGTGCCAGCAGTTCGATAGGCGGGGGAAACACCATATATTTT. Its protein is CASSSIGGGNTIYF.

The V gene is TRBV14, the J gene TRBJ1-3; D call uncertain. V was clipped by 3 bases and J by 0 bases, with 6 bases between them. The CDR3 spans 14 residues. Germline V lookup: CDR1 SGHDN, CDR2 FVKESK. The CDR3 DNA reads TGTGCCAGCAGCCACTGGGACTCTGGAAACACCATATATTTT. It encodes CASSHWDSGNTIYF.